These 32 T cell receptor beta chains share one sample of origin, sequenced in a study of T-cell memory formation after mild COVID-19 (dated by TCRdb to the early 2020s). The library was built by means of 5' RACE. Sequencing used an Illumina NovaSeq 6000. TCRdb reanalyzed the raw reads on its own, using fastp at Q25 for trimming and MiXCR for clone calling, and kept in-frame beta chains. Entries are consolidated by CDR3 protein sequence, retaining the most common genes and DNA. This sample is represented by over 120,000 distinct CDR3 sequences; 6% to 7% of them were singletons. Of the sample, 2% to 2.5% falls within the top ten clones. The sample taken for sequencing was PBMCs or a T cell subset sorted from them (not recorded which). These TCRs come from an adult woman who had mild COVID-19 (a few samples of this study predate the infection). The sample titles of this study are shuffled in the database, so cell type and time point are left out; the donor was told from shared clones.

This clonotype was detected ten times or more. The chain employs TRBV12-3 or TRBV12-4 and TRBJ1-5; D unresolved. Trimming took off 5 bases at V and 2 bases at J, with 13 bases between the two ends. The CDR3 covers 15 residues. CDR3 sequence (DNA): TGTGCCAGCAGTCTCGGATCCAGAGGCAATCAGCCCCAGCATTTT. Its protein product is CASSLGSRGNQPQHF.

The chain carries TRBV7-2 and TRBJ2-7; 10 bases agree with TRBD1. CDR1 is SGHTA, CDR2 FQGNSA, per germline. With V trimmed by 0 bases and J by 3 bases, 5 bases remained unmatched. The CDR3 contains 16 residues. CDR3 DNA sequence: TGTGCCAGCAGCTTAGCCTGGGACAGGGGTTTCTACGAGCAGTACTTC. This encodes CASSLAWDRGFYEQYF. The full variable domain, with the rest looked up from reference TRBV7-2 and TRBJ2-7, is GAGVSQSPSNKVTEKGKDVELRCDPISGHTALYWYRQSLGQGLEFLIYFQGNSAPDKSGLPSDRFSAERTGGSVSTLTIQRTQQEDSAVYLCASSLAWDRGFYEQYFGPGTRLTVT.

CDR3 loop: CASSTTGTGYGYTF. As DNA, the CDR3 is TGTGCCAGCAGCACCACCGGGACAGGGTATGGCTACACCTTC. V and J are TRBV11-3 and TRBJ1-2; TRBD1 matches 9 bases. The CDR3 extends over 14 amino acids. Germline V gene data show CDR1 as SGHNT and CDR2 as YENEEA. V gave up 5 bases and J gave up 5 bases; unmatched junction bases: 6.

The rearrangement joins TRBV20-1 to TRBJ1-2, with D possibly TRBD1 on 6 matching bases. V lost 0 bases, J lost 4 bases, and 15 bases lay in between. Germline assignment: CDR1 DFQATT and CDR2 SNEGSKA (reference sequence). The CDR3 length is 15 residues. DNA for the CDR3: TGCAGTGCTAGAGATTCGACAGGAGGGAGCTATGGCTACACCTTC. As protein: CSARDSTGGSYGYTF.

In the case of this clonotype: This may be a read error: a much more frequent sequence differs by one nucleotide. J is TRBJ1-5 and V is TRBV29-1, with D perhaps matching TRBD1 (5 bases). Germline V gene lookup returns CDR1 SQVTM and CDR2 ANQGSEA. V was trimmed by 7 bases and J by 6 bases, leaving 19 bases between them. The CDR3 loop spans 14 amino acids. The CDR3 region is CSARKGAIGQPQHF. In DNA, the CDR3 is TGCAGCGCAAGGAAAGGGGCGATAGGTCAGCCCCAGCATTTT.

The CDR3 nucleotides are TGCGCCAGCAGCTTGAGTTCTAGCGGGGGCCCTCCCTCCTACGAGCAGTACTTC. The encoded protein is CASSLSSSGGPPSYEQYF. The chain combines TRBV5-1 with TRBJ2-7; 10 bases match TRBD2. The CDR3 consists of 18 residues. Germline CDR1 reads SGHRS; CDR2 reads YFSETQ. The V gene end was trimmed by 1 base and the J gene end by 0 bases; junction bases not matched to a gene: 10.

The rearrangement joins TRBV7-9 to TRBJ1-1; D unclear. V gave up 5 bases and J gave up 4 bases, with 14 bases separating them. Germline values: CDR1 SEHNR, CDR2 FQNEAQ (reference sequence). This CDR3 has 14 residues. The CDR3 DNA follows: TGTGCCAGCAGCCATGGGGTCCGAAGCACTGAAGCTTTCTTT. Translating it yields CASSHGVRSTEAFF.

About this clonotype: A much larger clone differs by one base, so this may be a read error. The chain recombines TRBV20-1 with TRBJ1-5; 7 nucleotides align to TRBD1. CDR1 is DFQATT, CDR2 SNEGSKA, per germline (reference sequence). The CDR3 is made up of 14 amino acids. V lost 3 bases and J lost 4; bases outside the gene matches: 6. The CDR3 loop is CSASGTEANQPQHF. CDR3 nucleotide sequence: TGCAGTGCTAGTGGGACAGAGGCAAATCAGCCCCAGCATTTT.

V and J are TRBV5-1 and TRBJ2-2; 9 bases match TRBD2. With 5 bases clipped from V and 4 bases from J, the junction kept 6 bases outside the gene matches. CDR3 length: 15 residues. Per germline, CDR1 SGHRS and CDR2 YFSETQ. CDR3 sequence (DNA): TGCGCCAGCAGATCTAGCGGGGAGTTCACCGGGGAGCTGTTTTTT. Translation: CASRSSGEFTGELFF.

This clonotype was found many times. The DNA of the CDR3 is TGTGCCAGCAGCTTTAGCGGGAGGGCCTTCTCGAACCAAGAGACCCAGTACTTC. This sequence encodes CASSFSGRAFSNQETQYF. The genes are TRBV7-2 and TRBJ2-5; 11 nucleotides agree with TRBD2. The V segment lost 3 bases and the J segment 0 bases; nucleotides outside the gene matches: 9. CDR1 is SGHTA, CDR2 FQGNSA, per germline. This CDR3 has 18 amino acids.

This chain links TRBV4-2 with TRBJ1-1; TRBD1 matches at 9 bases. V was clipped by 1 base and J by 6 bases; unmatched bases: 9. The germline V gene encodes CDR1 LGHNA and CDR2 YNFKEQ. The CDR3 is made up of 16 amino acids. The CDR3 DNA follows: TGTGCCAGCAGCCAAGTTTCGGGACAGGGTTCCGCTGAAGCTTTCTTT. Translation gives CASSQVSGQGSAEAFF.

This chain connects TRBV29-1 to TRBJ2-5; D unclear. Germline V gene data show CDR1 as SQVTM and CDR2 as ANQGSEA. CDR3 length equals 12 residues. With 4 bases removed from V and 2 bases from J, the gap between germline ends came to 8 bases. The CDR3, as DNA: TGCAGCGTTGGGAACAGACAAGAGACCCAGTACTTC. Its protein is CSVGNRQETQYF.

This clonotype occurred many times. The chain links TRBV6-2 or TRBV6-3 to TRBJ2-1; 8 positions agree with TRBD2. CDR1 and CDR2 (germline): MNHEY, SVGEGT. V lost 2 bases to trimming and J lost 10 bases; unmatched junction nucleotides: 10. This CDR3 region has 15 residues. The CDR3 here is CASSYGGAGGREQFF. The CDR3 nucleotides read TGTGCCAGCAGTTACGGAGGGGCGGGAGGACGGGAGCAGTTCTTC.

This clonotype was seen more than once but under ten times. V usage is TRBV6-6 and J usage is TRBJ1-5; perhaps TRBD1 as D (5 bases). V lost 11 bases and J lost 0, with 17 bases in between. CDR3 length equals 15 residues. The germline V gene has CDR1 MNHNY and CDR2 SVGAGI (reference sequence). DNA for the CDR3: TGTGCCTCACGGGGGTCGAGCGGTAGCAATCAGCCCCAGCATTTT. Its translation: CASRGSSGSNQPQHF.

A word on this clonotype: Germline is not matched at one junction end, which may reflect a read error. This chain links TRBV24-1 with TRBJ2-2, with D perhaps being TRBD1 or TRBD2 (6 bases each). There are 15 residues in the CDR3. Per the germline V gene, CDR1 is KGHDR and CDR2 is SFDVKD. CDR3 DNA sequence: TGTTCCACCAGGGGTCAAGCGGGGAACACCGGGGAGCTGTTTTTT. It codes for CSTRGQAGNTGELFF.

This clonotype was recorded a few times. V usage is TRBV29-1 and J usage is TRBJ2-7, with 7 nucleotides matching TRBD1. CDR1 is SQVTM, CDR2 ANQGSEA, per germline. The CDR3 is made up of 15 amino acids. Unmatched junction bases numbered 15, after V lost 7 bases and J lost 3 bases. The chain's CDR3 is CSETPNKGANYEQYF. The CDR3 DNA sequence: TGCAGCGAAACTCCTAACAAGGGGGCGAACTACGAGCAGTACTTC.

This clonotype was found many times. V and J are TRBV7-9 and TRBJ2-5, with D unclear. The CDR3 contains 14 residues. Between the trimmed V and J ends, which lost 3 bases and 3 bases, there was a span of 11 bases. Germline V gene data show CDR1 as SEHNR and CDR2 as FQNEAQ (reference sequence). The CDR3 here is CASSLLSVEETQYF. For the CDR3, the DNA is TGTGCCAGCAGCTTGCTATCGGTCGAAGAGACCCAGTACTTC.

The gene calls are TRBV2 and TRBJ1-1; 11 nucleotides line up with TRBD1. CDR1 is SNHLY, CDR2 FYNNEI, per germline. V dropped 2 bases and J dropped 2; count of bases not matched to a gene: 13. CDR3 length: 19 residues. The CDR3, as DNA: TGTGCCAGCAGTGAAAAAATGCCCTGGGACAGGGGGAAAAACACTGAAGCTTTCTTT. It encodes CASSEKMPWDRGKNTEAFF.

The chain has TRBV6-5 and TRBJ2-1; D possibly corresponds to TRBD2 (7 bases). Germline V CDR1 and CDR2: MNHEY, SVGAGI. V lost 0 bases to trimming and J lost 5 bases, with 26 bases between them. The CDR3 has 20 amino acids. In DNA, the CDR3 is TGTGCCAGCAGTTACTCTCGGGACTATAGGACCGGGGGCCTAGACAATGAGCAGTTCTTC. This translates into CASSYSRDYRTGGLDNEQFF.

This clonotype was seen at least ten times. This chain links TRBV5-1 with TRBJ2-7; TRBD2 aligns across 7 bases. The CDR3 consists of 13 residues. J gave up 5 bases and V 0 bases, and 2 bases lay outside the gene matches. Germline-derived CDR1 and CDR2 are SGHRS and YFSETQ. The CDR3 sequence: CASSLGGSDEQYF. The CDR3 region has the DNA TGCGCCAGCAGCTTGGGCGGGAGCGACGAGCAGTACTTC.

There are many counts of this clonotype. This sequence joins TRBV7-9 and TRBJ2-7, with D possibly being TRBD2 (5 bases). Germline-derived CDR1 and CDR2 are SEHNR and FQNEAQ (reference sequence). The CDR3 has 15 amino acids. V dropped 1 base and J dropped 7 bases, with 17 bases sitting between them. The CDR3 sequence is CASSLGGVLAQEQYF. CDR3 nucleotides: TGTGCCAGCAGCTTAGGAGGCGTGCTAGCACAAGAGCAGTACTTC.

The V gene is TRBV2, the J gene TRBJ2-3; possibly TRBD2 for D (6 bases). V was pared by 7 bases and J by 1 base, with 9 bases between. The CDR3 totals 13 residues. Germline V gene lookup returns CDR1 SNHLY and CDR2 FYNNEI. CDR3 residues: CASNTGGTDTQYF. DNA of the CDR3: TGTGCCAGCAACACGGGGGGCACAGATACGCAGTATTTT.

This clonotype has at least ten counts. The chain couples TRBV30 to TRBJ1-1, with 9 bases identical to TRBD1. The germline V gene encodes CDR1 GTSNPN and CDR2 SVGIG (reference sequence). The V gene end was trimmed by 2 bases and the J gene end by 6 bases; junction bases not matched to a gene: 7. The CDR3 extends over 14 amino acids. The chain's CDR3 is CAWSLTGGFAEAFF. The CDR3 DNA follows: TGTGCCTGGAGTCTTACAGGGGGCTTCGCTGAAGCTTTCTTT. Together with reference TRBV30 and TRBJ1-1, the CDR3 gives the full variable domain: SQTIHQWPATLVQPVGSPLSLECTVEGTSNPNLYWYRQAAGRGLQLLFYSVGIGQISSEVPQNLSASRPQDRQFILSSKKLLLSDSGFYLCAWSLTGGFAEAFFGQGTRLTVV.

Ten or more counts support this clonotype. This chain uses TRBV6-5 with TRBJ1-6, with D maybe TRBD1 (6 bases). This CDR3 has 16 amino acids. Germline V CDR1 and CDR2: MNHEY, SVGAGI. V shed 0 bases and J shed 8 bases, with 14 bases lying between them. DNA for the CDR3: TGTGCCAGCAGTTACTCCGGGGGCGGGATACATTCACCCCTCCACTTT. Translated: CASSYSGGGIHSPLHF.

This clonotype appeared a few times. The chain couples TRBV4-1 to TRBJ2-6; perhaps TRBD2 as D (7 bases). The germline V gene encodes CDR1 MGHRA and CDR2 YSYEKL. Trimming stripped 5 bases from V and 3 bases from J, with 11 bases between. The CDR3 consists of 15 residues. CDR3 in DNA: TGCGCCAGCAGCTGGGGGGGCGGTGGGGCCAACGTCCTGACTTTC. Protein: CASSWGGGGANVLTF.

There are a few counts of this clonotype. This chain connects TRBV29-1 to TRBJ2-7; no clear D. The CDR3 consists of 12 residues. Trimming took 1 base from V and 3 from J, leaving 7 bases between them. Germline loops: CDR1 SQVTM, CDR2 ANQGSEA. Here the CDR3 reads CSVEVADYEQYF. The CDR3 region has the DNA TGCAGCGTTGAAGTAGCCGACTACGAGCAGTACTTC.

The table lists this clonotype with a few counts. V gene TRBV5-1 combines with J gene TRBJ2-3; TRBD2 aligns across 8 bases. CDR1 is SGHRS and CDR2 is YFSETQ in the germline V gene. With V trimmed by 4 bases and J by 1 base, 5 bases remained unmatched. The CDR3 runs 15 residues. CDR3: CASSIGGARTDTQYF. The CDR3 nucleotides read TGCGCCAGCAGCATCGGGGGGGCTCGCACAGATACGCAGTATTTT.

This clonotype was recorded many times. This rearrangement joins TRBV2 to TRBJ1-1; a weak D match, TRBD1 (5 bases). CDR3 length: 17 amino acids. The germline V gene encodes CDR1 SNHLY and CDR2 FYNNEI. Trimming took off 1 base at V and 0 bases at J, with 15 bases between the two ends. DNA for the CDR3: TGTGCCAGCAGTGAAGAGGCAGGGATGAACATGAACACTGAAGCTTTCTTT. It encodes CASSEEAGMNMNTEAFF.

CDR3 residues: CASSRAGREETQYF. Here the CDR3 DNA reads TGCGCCAGCAGCCGGGCAGGGAGGGAAGAGACCCAGTACTTC. The V gene is TRBV4-1, the J gene TRBJ2-5; TRBD2 aligns across 7 bases. Germline CDR1 reads MGHRA; CDR2 reads YSYEKL. The CDR3 contains 14 residues. V was pared by 4 bases and J by 3 bases, with 5 bases of the junction left unmatched.

This clonotype was counted a few times. The chain employs TRBV20-1 and TRBJ1-2; no definite D call. V was cut by 3 bases and J by 2 bases, with 10 bases left in between. Per the germline V gene, CDR1 is DFQATT and CDR2 is SNEGSKA (reference sequence). This CDR3 is 13 amino acids long. CDR3 loop: CSASEGGNYGYTF. The DNA for the CDR3 is TGCAGTGCTAGTGAGGGAGGAAACTATGGCTACACCTTC.

In its sample, this clonotype was seen many times. The V and J genes are TRBV6-4 and TRBJ1-1, with D perhaps TRBD1 (5 bases). V was shortened by 2 bases and J by 7 bases, with 11 bases between the two germline ends. Germline V lookup: CDR1 MRHNA, CDR2 SNTAGT. This CDR3 spans 13 amino acids. The CDR3 bases are TGTGCCAGCAGTGACAGAGAGGGGAGTGAAGCTTTCTTT. Amino acids: CASSDREGSEAFF.

The chain joins TRBV29-1 to TRBJ1-1; 8 bases align to TRBD1. Germline V CDR1 and CDR2: SQVTM, ANQGSEA. V shed 7 bases, J shed 1 base, and the junction held 2 bases outside the gene matches. This CDR3 region has 12 residues. Written as DNA, the CDR3 is TGCAGCGGGGACAGGAAGAACACTGAAGCTTTCTTT. It specifies CSGDRKNTEAFF.